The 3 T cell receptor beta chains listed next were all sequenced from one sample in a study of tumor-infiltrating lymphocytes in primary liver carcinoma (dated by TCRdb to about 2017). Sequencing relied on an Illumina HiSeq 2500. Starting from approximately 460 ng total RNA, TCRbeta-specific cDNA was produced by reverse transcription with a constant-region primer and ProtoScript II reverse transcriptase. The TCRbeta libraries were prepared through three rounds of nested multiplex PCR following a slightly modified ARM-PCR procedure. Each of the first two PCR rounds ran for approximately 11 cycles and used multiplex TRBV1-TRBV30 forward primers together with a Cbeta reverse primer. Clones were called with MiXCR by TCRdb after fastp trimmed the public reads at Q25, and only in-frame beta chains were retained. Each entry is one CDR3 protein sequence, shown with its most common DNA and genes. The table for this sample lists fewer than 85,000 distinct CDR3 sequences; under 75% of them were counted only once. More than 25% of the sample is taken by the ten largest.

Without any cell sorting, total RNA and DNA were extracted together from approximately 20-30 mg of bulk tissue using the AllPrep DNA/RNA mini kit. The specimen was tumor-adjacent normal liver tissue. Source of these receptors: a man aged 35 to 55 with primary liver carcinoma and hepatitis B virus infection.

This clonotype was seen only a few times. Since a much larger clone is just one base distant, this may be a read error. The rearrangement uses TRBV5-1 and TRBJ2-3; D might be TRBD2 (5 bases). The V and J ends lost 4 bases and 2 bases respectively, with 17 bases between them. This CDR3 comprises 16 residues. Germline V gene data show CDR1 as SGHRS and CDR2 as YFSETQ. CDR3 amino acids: CASSLRRGKDTDTQYF. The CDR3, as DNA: TGCGCCAGCAGCCTCCGGAGAGGGAAGGACACAGATACGCAGTATTTT.

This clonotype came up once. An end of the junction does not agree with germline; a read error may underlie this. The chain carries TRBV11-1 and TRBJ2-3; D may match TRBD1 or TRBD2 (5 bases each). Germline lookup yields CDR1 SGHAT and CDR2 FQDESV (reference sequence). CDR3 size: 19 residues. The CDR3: CACSSGGSSVGTRTDTQYF. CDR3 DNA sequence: TGTGCCTGCAGCTCTGGGGGAAGCTCTGTTGGAACCCGCACAGATACGCAGTATTTT.

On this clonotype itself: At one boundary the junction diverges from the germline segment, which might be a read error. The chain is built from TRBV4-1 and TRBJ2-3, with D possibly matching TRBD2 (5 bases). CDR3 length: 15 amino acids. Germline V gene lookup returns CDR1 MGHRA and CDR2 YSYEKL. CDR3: CASSQVAGVRDMQYF. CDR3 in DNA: TGCGCCAGCAGCCAAGTCGCGGGCGTCAGAGATATGCAGTATTTT.